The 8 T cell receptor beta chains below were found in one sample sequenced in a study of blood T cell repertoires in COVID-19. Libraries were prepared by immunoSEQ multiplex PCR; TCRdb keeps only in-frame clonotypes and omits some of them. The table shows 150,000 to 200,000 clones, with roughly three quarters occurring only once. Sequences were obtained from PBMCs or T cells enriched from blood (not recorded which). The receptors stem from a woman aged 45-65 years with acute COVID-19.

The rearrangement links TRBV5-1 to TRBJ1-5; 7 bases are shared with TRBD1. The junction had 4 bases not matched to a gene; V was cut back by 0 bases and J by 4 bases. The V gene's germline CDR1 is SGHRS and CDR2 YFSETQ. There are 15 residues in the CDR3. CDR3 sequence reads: CASSLDPTGNQPQHF. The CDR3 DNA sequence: TGCGCCAGCAGCTTGGACCCGACAGGGAATCAGCCCCAGCATTTT.

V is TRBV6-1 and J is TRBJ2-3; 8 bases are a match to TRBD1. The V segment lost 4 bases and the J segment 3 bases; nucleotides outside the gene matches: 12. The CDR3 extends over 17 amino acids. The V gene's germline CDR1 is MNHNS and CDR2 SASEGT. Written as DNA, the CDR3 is TGTGCCAGCAGTGCGCAACCGGGACAGGCATCAACAGATACGCAGTATTTT. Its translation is CASSAQPGQASTDTQYF.

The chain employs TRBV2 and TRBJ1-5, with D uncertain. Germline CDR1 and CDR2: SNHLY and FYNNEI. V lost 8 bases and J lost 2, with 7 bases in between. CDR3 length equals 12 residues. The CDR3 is CASQVGNQPQHF. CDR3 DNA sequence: TGTGCCAGCCAAGTAGGCAATCAGCCCCAGCATTTT.

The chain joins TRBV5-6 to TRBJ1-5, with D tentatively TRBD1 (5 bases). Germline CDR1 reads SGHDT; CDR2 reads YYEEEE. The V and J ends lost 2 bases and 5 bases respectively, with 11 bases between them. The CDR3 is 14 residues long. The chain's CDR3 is CASSLLGRDQPQHF. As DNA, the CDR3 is TGTGCCAGCAGCTTATTGGGGCGAGATCAGCCCCAGCATTTT.

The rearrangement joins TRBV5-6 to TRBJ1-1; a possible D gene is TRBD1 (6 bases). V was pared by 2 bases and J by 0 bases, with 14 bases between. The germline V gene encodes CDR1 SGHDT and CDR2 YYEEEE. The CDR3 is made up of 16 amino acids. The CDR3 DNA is TGTGCCAGCAGCTTAAGGGGGTCTGGAATGAACACTGAAGCTTTCTTT. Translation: CASSLRGSGMNTEAFF.

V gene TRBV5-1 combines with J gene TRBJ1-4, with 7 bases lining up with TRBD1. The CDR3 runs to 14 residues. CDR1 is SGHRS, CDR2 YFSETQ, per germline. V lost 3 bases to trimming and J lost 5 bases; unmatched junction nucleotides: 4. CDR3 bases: TGCGCCAGCAGCTGGGCGGGACAGAATGAAAAACTGTTTTTT. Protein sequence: CASSWAGQNEKLFF. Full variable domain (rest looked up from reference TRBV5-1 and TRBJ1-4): KAGVTQTPRYLIKTRGQQVTLSCSPISGHRSVSWYQQTPGQGLQFLFEYFSETQRNKGNFPGRFSGRQFSNSRSEMNVSTLELGDSALYLCASSWAGQNEKLFFGSGTQLSVL.

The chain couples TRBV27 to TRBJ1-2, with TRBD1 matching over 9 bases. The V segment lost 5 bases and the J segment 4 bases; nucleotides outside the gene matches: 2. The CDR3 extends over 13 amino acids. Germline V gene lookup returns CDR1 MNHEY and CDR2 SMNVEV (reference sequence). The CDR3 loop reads CASSETGGYGYTF. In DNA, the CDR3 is TGTGCCAGCAGTGAGACAGGGGGCTATGGCTACACCTTC.

This CDR3 is CASSHHGLAYSYNEQFF. CDR3 DNA sequence: TGTGCCAGCAGCCATCACGGACTAGCGTACTCCTACAATGAGCAGTTCTTC. The V and J genes are TRBV14 and TRBJ2-1, with TRBD2 matching over 9 bases. Trimming at V came to 3 bases and at J to 0 bases, leaving 6 bases not matched to a gene. This CDR3 region has 17 residues. Germline V gene lookup returns CDR1 SGHDN and CDR2 FVKESK. Variable domain in full (rest from reference TRBV14 and TRBJ2-1): EAGVTQFPSHSVIEKGQTVTLRCDPISGHDNLYWYRRVMGKEIKFLLHFVKESKQDESGMPNNRFLAERTGGTYSTLKVQPAELEDSGVYFCASSHHGLAYSYNEQFFGPGTRLTVL.